The 19 T cell receptor beta chains below were found in one sample sequenced in a study of shared clonotypes between healthy human individuals (dated by TCRdb to the early 2020s). Receptors were amplified or captured by the immunoSEQ multiplex PCR assay. TCRdb limited this immuneACCESS table to in-frame rearrangements with V and J called. A share of clones is missing; checked studies link under half to unresolved V genes, and the rest is unexplained. This sample lists about 820,000 clones; 80% to 95% were detected once. The biggest ten clones account for 24% of the sample. CD8 naive samples were CD45RO-negative cells positively selected for CCR7, giving a CD45RA+CCR7+ population that excluded TemRA cells. Input material: naive CD8+ T cells sorted from blood. This specimen's cell subset or site label, interpreted: CD45RA+CCR7+. The receptors were sampled from a man aged 25-40 years in good health.

This clone showed up just once. The rearrangement links TRBV10-3 to TRBJ2-7, with a possible D match to TRBD2 (7 bases). From germline, CDR1 is ENHRY and CDR2 SYGVKD. The CDR3 runs to 14 residues. The V end lost 8 bases, the J end lost 5 bases, and 19 bases lay between the germline ends. CDR3 in amino acids: CAIRGGEGYHEQYF. In DNA form, the CDR3 reads TGTGCCATCCGAGGGGGGGAGGGCTACCACGAGCAGTACTTC.

V and J are TRBV28 and TRBJ1-5; TRBD1 is a possible D gene (5 bases). Germline-derived CDR1 and CDR2 are MDHEN and SYDVKM. The germline V and J ends were trimmed by 7 bases and 0 bases, with 13 bases remaining between them. The CDR3 totals 15 residues. Written as DNA, the CDR3 is TGTGCCAGCACTGGGAGGGGATATAGCAATCAGCCCCAGCATTTT. Residues: CASTGRGYSNQPQHF.

V is TRBV18 and J is TRBJ1-4; TRBD1 might be the D (5 bases). The V and J ends lost 4 bases and 3 bases respectively, with 12 bases between them. The CDR3 is 15 amino acids. In germline, CDR1 is KGHSH, CDR2 LQKENI. This CDR3 reads CASSQEQVSNEKLFF. In DNA, the CDR3 is TGTGCCAGCTCACAAGAACAGGTGTCTAATGAAAAACTGTTTTTT.

V is TRBV7-2 and J is TRBJ1-3; D unresolved. This CDR3 has 16 residues. Germline values: CDR1 SGHTA, CDR2 FQGNSA. V was pared by 3 bases and J by 0 bases, with 12 bases between. CDR3 sequence reads: CASSFLRTSSGNTIYF. CDR3 nucleotides: TGTGCCAGCAGCTTTTTGAGGACCAGCTCTGGAAACACCATATATTTT.

The V call is TRBV15, the J call TRBJ2-7, with D possibly being TRBD2 (6 bases). Germline assignment: CDR1 LNHNV and CDR2 YYDKDF (reference sequence). The CDR3 length is 17 residues. V dropped 8 bases and J dropped 3 bases, with 26 bases sitting between them. The CDR3: CATARGRARLDHYEQYF. CDR3 coding DNA: TGTGCCACCGCTCGCGGTCGGGCGCGACTAGACCACTACGAGCAGTACTTC.

V usage is TRBV4-3 and J usage is TRBJ2-3; the match to TRBD2 covers 7 bases. This CDR3 comprises 16 residues. Germline-derived CDR1 and CDR2 are LGHNA and YSLEER. V was clipped by 0 bases and J by 1 base; unmatched bases: 4. CDR3 DNA sequence: TGCGCCAGCAGCCAAGATCGGAGCGGGGGCACAGATACGCAGTATTTT. Encoded protein: CASSQDRSGGTDTQYF.

This chain joins TRBV7-6 and TRBJ2-4, with D perhaps given as TRBD1 or TRBD2 (5 bases each). V lost 5 bases to trimming and J lost 1 base, with 18 bases between them. The germline gives CDR1 SGHVS, CDR2 FNYEAQ. The length of the CDR3 is 17 residues. The CDR3 DNA reads as TGTGCCAGCAGCCCCCTTCTCGGGACGAACGCCAAAAACATTCAGTACTTC. It is translated as CASSPLLGTNAKNIQYF.

V gene TRBV6-5 combines with J gene TRBJ2-7; D remains ambiguous. This CDR3 is 14 amino acids long. Per the germline V gene, CDR1 is MNHEY and CDR2 is SVGAGI. V lost 0 bases and J 5 bases, leaving 11 bases between the germline ends. The CDR3 coding sequence is TGTGCCAGCAGTTACTCAGTGGGCTCGGACGAGCAGTACTTC. Translated, it gives CASSYSVGSDEQYF.

The V gene is TRBV27, the J gene TRBJ2-7; 12 nucleotides line up with TRBD1. Per the germline V gene, CDR1 is MNHEY and CDR2 is SMNVEV (reference sequence). The trim removed 5 bases at V and 2 bases at J, leaving 4 bases unmatched. The CDR3 contains 15 residues. CDR3 region: CASSTGTGGAYEQYF. The CDR3, as DNA: TGTGCCAGCAGTACCGGGACAGGGGGCGCCTACGAGCAGTACTTC.

The rearrangement uses TRBV28 and TRBJ1-1; unclear D gene. The CDR3 is 16 amino acids. CDR1 is MDHEN and CDR2 is SYDVKM in the germline V gene. Trimming cost V 6 bases and J 4 bases, with 21 bases left between them. CDR3 sequence (DNA): TGTGCCAGCAGCTCCTCTACGCTCGGGGTGGTCACTGAAGCTTTCTTT. It encodes CASSSSTLGVVTEAFF.

The chain employs TRBV10-2 and TRBJ2-7, with 10 bases matching TRBD1. There are 15 residues in the CDR3. CDR1 WSHSY and CDR2 SAAADI come from the germline V gene. V trimming: 4 bases; J trimming: 4 bases; junction bases outside the gene matches: 7. CDR3 residues: CASSGTGGWAYEQYF. The DNA for the CDR3 is TGCGCCAGCAGTGGGACAGGGGGTTGGGCGTACGAGCAGTACTTC.

Only one count was recorded for this clone. This rearrangement joins TRBV28 to TRBJ2-1, with D uncertain. From germline, CDR1 is MDHEN and CDR2 SYDVKM. There are 12 residues in the CDR3. The V and J ends lost 1 base and 9 bases respectively, with 7 bases between them. The CDR3 DNA sequence: TGTGCCAGCAGTTTATATAGTCGTGAGCAGTTCTTC. As protein: CASSLYSREQFF.

The V and J genes are TRBV9 and TRBJ2-1, with D unclear. Germline V gives CDR1 SGDLS, CDR2 YYNGEE. Trimming stripped 0 bases from V and 6 bases from J, with 13 bases between. The length of the CDR3 is 15 residues. The CDR3 protein is CASSVGEVFTNEQFF. DNA of the CDR3: TGTGCCAGCAGCGTAGGGGAAGTCTTCACCAATGAGCAGTTCTTC.

This clone is a singleton in its sample. Different DNA sequences within this sample yield the same CDR3. This chain connects TRBV5-1 to TRBJ2-1; 14 nucleotides align to TRBD2. The CDR3 length is 15 residues. CDR1 is SGHRS, CDR2 YFSETQ, per germline. The J segment lost 8 bases and the V segment lost 2 bases, leaving 3 bases of the junction unmatched. This CDR3 is CASSLGLAGGDEQFF. As DNA, the CDR3 is TGCGCCAGCAGCTTAGGACTAGCGGGAGGTGATGAGCAGTTCTTC.

The rearrangement joins TRBV5-4 to TRBJ1-5; the D is unclear. Trimming stripped 0 bases from V and 2 bases from J, with 9 bases between. Per the germline V gene, CDR1 is SGHNT and CDR2 is YYREEE (reference sequence). The CDR3 spans 15 residues. The CDR3 bases are TGTGCCAGCAGCTTGGTGGGTATGGGCAATCAGCCCCAGCATTTT. Its translation: CASSLVGMGNQPQHF.

The chain recombines TRBV11-2 with TRBJ2-7; 10 bases are shared with TRBD2. Trimming cost V 5 bases and J 0 bases; bases outside gene matches: 13. This CDR3 is 18 amino acids long. Per the germline V gene, CDR1 is SGHAT and CDR2 is FQNNGV. CDR3 protein: CASSLPSGRTTFSYEQYF. For the CDR3, the DNA is TGTGCCAGCAGCCTCCCTAGCGGGAGAACTACGTTCTCCTACGAGCAGTACTTC.

The chain joins TRBV5-4 to TRBJ2-7; possibly TRBD1 or TRBD2 for D (5 bases each). CDR3 length: 12 amino acids. CDR1 SGHNT and CDR2 YYREEE come from the germline V gene (reference sequence). V lost 4 bases and J lost 3, with 8 bases in between. For the CDR3, the DNA is TGTGCCAGCAGCGGGGACGACTACGAGCAGTACTTC. This gives the protein CASSGDDYEQYF.

As DNA, the CDR3 is TGCGCCAGCAGCAGTTCTCAGGGGAGAATGGGCAATGAGCAGTTCTTC. Its translation is CASSSSQGRMGNEQFF. V and J are TRBV5-1 and TRBJ2-1, with a possible D match to TRBD1 (6 bases). Trimming removed 4 bases from V and 6 bases from J, with 20 bases in between. Germline CDR1 and CDR2: SGHRS and YFSETQ. The CDR3 totals 16 residues. Based on the CDR3 plus reference TRBV5-1 and TRBJ2-1, the full variable domain is KAGVTQTPRYLIKTRGQQVTLSCSPISGHRSVSWYQQTPGQGLQFLFEYFSETQRNKGNFPGRFSGRQFSNSRSEMNVSTLELGDSALYLCASSSSQGRMGNEQFFGPGTRLTVL.

This clone was seen just once. The chain is built from TRBV5-1 and TRBJ2-7, with D hard to call. Between the trimmed V and J ends, which lost 0 bases and 5 bases, there was a span of 15 bases. The germline CDR1 and CDR2 sequences are SGHRS and YFSETQ. The CDR3 consists of 15 residues. The CDR3 DNA is TGCGCCAGCAGCTTGGTAGGTCGACCACTTGACGAGCAGTACTTC. Translating it yields CASSLVGRPLDEQYF.